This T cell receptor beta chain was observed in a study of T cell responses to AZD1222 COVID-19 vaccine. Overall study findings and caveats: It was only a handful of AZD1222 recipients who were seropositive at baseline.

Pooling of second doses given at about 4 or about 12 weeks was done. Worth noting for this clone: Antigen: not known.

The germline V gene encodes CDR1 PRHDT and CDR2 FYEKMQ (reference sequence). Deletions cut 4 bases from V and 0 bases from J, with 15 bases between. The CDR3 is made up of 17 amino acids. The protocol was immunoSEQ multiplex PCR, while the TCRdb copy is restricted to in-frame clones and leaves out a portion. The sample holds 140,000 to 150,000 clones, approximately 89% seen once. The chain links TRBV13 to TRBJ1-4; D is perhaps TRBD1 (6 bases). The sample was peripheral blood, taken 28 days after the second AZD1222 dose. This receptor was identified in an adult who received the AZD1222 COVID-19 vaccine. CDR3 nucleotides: TGTGCCAGCAGCTCCAACGAACAGGGAGCAACTAATGAAAAACTGTTTTTT. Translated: CASSSNEQGATNEKLFF.